The clone carrying this TCR beta chain was seen more than once but under ten times. What it binds is not known. Specified time point: persistent/refractory GD, antithyroid drugs over 5 years with positive TRAb. Preparation of the TCR library used RNA extracted from PBMCs. As a group, patients came from one endocrinology department in Xi'an, China. This entry comes from a study of regulatory T cells in long-lasting Graves disease. Overall study: More than 5 years of antithyroid drugs with positive TSH receptor antibodies defined persistent Graves' disease. The study's findings and limits: With persistent disease, TRBV28, TRBJ1-2 and TRBJ2-5 were the favored segments.

This CDR3 contains 17 residues. Per the germline V gene, CDR1 is MNHNS and CDR2 is SASEGT. V trimming: 0 bases; J trimming: 8 bases; junction bases outside the gene matches: 14. Arm-PCR of CDR3 regions and iRepertoire HTBI primers were the basis on which TCR beta libraries were built. TCRdb reprocessed the multiplex PCR reads with MiXCR, giving one entry per CDR3 protein. The table shows a few hundred thousand distinct CDR3 sequences, with around 23% occurring only once. The TCR sequence derives from a middle-aged woman with Graves disease. The V call is TRBV6-1, the J call TRBJ1-2; 8 bases align to TRBD1. The sequencing here drew on peripheral blood mononuclear cells (PBMCs), taken when the disease was refractory, from a patient treated with antithyroid drugs. The CDR3 nucleotides are TGTGCCAGCAGTGAAGCGGCAGGGGGCGCCTTCGATGGCGGCTACACCTTC. Translated: CASSEAAGGAFDGGYTF.